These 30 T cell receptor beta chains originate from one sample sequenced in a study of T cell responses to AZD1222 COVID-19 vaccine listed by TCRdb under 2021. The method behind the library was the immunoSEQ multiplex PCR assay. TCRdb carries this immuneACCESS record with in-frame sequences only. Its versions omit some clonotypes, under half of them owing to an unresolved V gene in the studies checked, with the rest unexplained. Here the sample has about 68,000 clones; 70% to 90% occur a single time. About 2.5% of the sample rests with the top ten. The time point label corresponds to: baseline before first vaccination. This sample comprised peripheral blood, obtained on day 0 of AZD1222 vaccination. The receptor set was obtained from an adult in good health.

DNA for the CDR3: TGTGCCAGCAGCTTTGTTGGGGGGGCCGGGAATGAGCAGTTCTTC. Its translation: CASSFVGGAGNEQFF. The chain joins TRBV11-2 to TRBJ2-1; perhaps TRBD2 as D (7 bases). The CDR3 runs to 15 residues. V dropped 3 bases and J dropped 7 bases, with 16 bases sitting between them. In germline, CDR1 is SGHAT, CDR2 FQNNGV. Full variable domain (rest looked up from reference TRBV11-2 and TRBJ2-1): EAGVAQSPRYKIIEKRQSVAFWCNPISGHATLYWYQQILGQGPKLLIQFQNNGVVDDSQLPKDRFSAERLKGVDSTLKIQPAKLEDSAVYLCASSFVGGAGNEQFFGPGTRLTVL.

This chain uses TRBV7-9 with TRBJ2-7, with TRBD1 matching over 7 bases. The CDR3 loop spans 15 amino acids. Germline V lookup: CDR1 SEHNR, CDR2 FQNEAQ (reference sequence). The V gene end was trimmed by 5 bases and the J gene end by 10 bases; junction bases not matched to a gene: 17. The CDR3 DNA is TGTGCCAGCAGCGCCGCCTTTAGTGGACAGGTCGAACAGTACTTC. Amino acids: CASSAAFSGQVEQYF.

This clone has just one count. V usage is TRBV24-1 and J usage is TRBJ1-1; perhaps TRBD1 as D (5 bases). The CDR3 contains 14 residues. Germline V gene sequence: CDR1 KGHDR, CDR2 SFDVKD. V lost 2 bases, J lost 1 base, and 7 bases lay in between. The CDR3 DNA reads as TGTGCCACCAGTGATTCTACAGGGAACACTGAAGCTTTCTTT. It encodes CATSDSTGNTEAFF.

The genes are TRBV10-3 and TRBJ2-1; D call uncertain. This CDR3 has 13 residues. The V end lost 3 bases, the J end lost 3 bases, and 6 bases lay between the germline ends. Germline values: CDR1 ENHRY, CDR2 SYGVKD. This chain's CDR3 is CAISDYYYNEQFF. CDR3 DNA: TGTGCCATCAGTGATTACTACTACAATGAGCAGTTCTTC.

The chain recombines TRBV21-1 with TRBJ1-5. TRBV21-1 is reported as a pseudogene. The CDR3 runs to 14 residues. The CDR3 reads CASSDRNSNQPQHF. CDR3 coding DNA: TGTGCCAGCAGCGACCGTAATAGCAATCAGCCCCAGCATTTT.

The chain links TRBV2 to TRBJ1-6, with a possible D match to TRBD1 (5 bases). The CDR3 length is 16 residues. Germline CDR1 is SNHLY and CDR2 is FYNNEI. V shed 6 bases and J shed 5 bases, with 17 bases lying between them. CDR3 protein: CASSLSGAGDNSPLHF. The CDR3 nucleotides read TGTGCCAGCAGCCTCTCCGGGGCTGGGGATAATTCACCCCTCCACTTT.

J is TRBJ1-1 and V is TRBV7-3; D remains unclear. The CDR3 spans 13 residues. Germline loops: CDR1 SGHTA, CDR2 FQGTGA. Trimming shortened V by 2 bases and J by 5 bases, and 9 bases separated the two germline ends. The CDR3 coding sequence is TGTGCCAGCAGCTTAGCGGCGGGGACTGAAGCTTTCTTT. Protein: CASSLAAGTEAFF.

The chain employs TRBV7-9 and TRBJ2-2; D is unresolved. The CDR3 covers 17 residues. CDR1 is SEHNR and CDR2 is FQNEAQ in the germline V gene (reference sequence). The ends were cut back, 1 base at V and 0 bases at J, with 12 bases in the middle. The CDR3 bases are TGTGCCAGCAGCTTAGTCAAGGCGAAGGCGAACACCGGGGAGCTGTTTTTT. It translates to CASSLVKAKANTGELFF. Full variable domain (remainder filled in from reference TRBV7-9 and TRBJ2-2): DTGVSQNPRHKITKRGQNVTFRCDPISEHNRLYWYRQTLGQGPEFLTYFQNEAQLEKSRLLSDRFSAERPKGSFSTLEIQRTEQGDSAMYLCASSLVKAKANTGELFFGEGSRLTVL.

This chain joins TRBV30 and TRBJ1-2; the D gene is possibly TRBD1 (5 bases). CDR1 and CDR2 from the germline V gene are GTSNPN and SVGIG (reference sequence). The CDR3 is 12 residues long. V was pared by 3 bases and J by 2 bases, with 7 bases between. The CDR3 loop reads CAWRGANYGYTF. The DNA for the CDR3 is TGTGCCTGGAGAGGGGCGAACTATGGCTACACCTTC.

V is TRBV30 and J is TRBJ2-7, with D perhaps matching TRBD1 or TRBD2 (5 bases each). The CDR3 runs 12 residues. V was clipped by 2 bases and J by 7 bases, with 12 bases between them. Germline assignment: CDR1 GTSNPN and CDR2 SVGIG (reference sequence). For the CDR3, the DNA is TGTGCCTGGAGTACTGGGACCGGTGAGCAGTACTTC. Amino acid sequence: CAWSTGTGEQYF.

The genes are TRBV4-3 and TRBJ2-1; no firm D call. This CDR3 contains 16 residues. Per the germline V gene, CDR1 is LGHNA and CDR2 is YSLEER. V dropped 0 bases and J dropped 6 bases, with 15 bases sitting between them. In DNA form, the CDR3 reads TGCGCCAGCAGCCAAGATGGGCTAGAATCGGTCAATGAGCAGTTCTTC. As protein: CASSQDGLESVNEQFF.

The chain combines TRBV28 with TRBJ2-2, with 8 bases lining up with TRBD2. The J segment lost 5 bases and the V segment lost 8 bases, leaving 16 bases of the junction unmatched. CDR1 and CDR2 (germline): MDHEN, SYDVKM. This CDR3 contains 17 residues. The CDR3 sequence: CASLPAGALKGTGELFF. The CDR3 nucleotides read TGTGCCAGCCTTCCAGCGGGAGCGTTAAAGGGAACCGGGGAGCTGTTTTTT.

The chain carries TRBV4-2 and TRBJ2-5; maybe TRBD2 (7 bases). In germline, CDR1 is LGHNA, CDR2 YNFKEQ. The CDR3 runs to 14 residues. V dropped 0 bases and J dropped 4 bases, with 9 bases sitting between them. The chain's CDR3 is CASSQERGAETQYF. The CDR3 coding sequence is TGTGCCAGCAGCCAAGAACGGGGGGCAGAGACCCAGTACTTC.

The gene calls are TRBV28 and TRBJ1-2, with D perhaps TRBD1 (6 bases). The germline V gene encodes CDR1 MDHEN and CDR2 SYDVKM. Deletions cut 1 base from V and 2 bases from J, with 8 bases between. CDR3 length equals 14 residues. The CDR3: CASSLLDRNYGYTF. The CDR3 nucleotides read TGTGCCAGCAGTTTATTGGACAGAAACTATGGCTACACCTTC.

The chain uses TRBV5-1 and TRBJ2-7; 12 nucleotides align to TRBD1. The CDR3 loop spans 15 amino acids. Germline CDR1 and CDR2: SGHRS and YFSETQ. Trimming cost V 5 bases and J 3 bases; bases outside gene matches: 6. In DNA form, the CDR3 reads TGCGCCAGCAGAACCGGGACAGGGGGCTTCTACGAGCAGTACTTC. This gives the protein CASRTGTGGFYEQYF.

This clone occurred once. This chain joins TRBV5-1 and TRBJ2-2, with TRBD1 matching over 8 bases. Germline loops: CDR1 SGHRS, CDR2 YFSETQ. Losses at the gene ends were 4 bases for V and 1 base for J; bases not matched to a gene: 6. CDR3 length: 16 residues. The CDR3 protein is CASSPRTGKNTGELFF. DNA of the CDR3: TGCGCCAGCAGCCCGAGGACAGGGAAGAACACCGGGGAGCTGTTTTTT.

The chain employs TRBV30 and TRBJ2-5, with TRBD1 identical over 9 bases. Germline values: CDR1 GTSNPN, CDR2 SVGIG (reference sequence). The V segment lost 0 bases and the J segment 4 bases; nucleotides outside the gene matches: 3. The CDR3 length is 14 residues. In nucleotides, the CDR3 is TGTGCCTGGAGTGTGGGACAGGGCCGAGAGACCCAGTACTTC. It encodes CAWSVGQGRETQYF. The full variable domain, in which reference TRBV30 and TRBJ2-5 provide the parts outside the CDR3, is SQTIHQWPATLVQPVGSPLSLECTVEGTSNPNLYWYRQAAGRGLQLLFYSVGIGQISSEVPQNLSASRPQDRQFILSSKKLLLSDSGFYLCAWSVGQGRETQYFGPGTRLLVL.

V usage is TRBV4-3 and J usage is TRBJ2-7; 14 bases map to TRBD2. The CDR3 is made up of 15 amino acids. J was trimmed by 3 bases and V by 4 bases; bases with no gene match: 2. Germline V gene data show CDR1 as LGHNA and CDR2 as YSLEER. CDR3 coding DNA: TGCGCCAGCAGCCCCGGGACTAGCGGGAGCTACGAGCAGTACTTC. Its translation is CASSPGTSGSYEQYF.

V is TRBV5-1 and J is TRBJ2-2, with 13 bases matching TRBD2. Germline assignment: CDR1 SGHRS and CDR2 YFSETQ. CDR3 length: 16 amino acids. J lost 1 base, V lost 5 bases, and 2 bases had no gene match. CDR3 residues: CASSGLAGVNTGELFF. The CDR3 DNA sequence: TGCGCCAGCAGTGGACTAGCGGGGGTGAACACCGGGGAGCTGTTTTTT. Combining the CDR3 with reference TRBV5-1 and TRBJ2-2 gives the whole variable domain KAGVTQTPRYLIKTRGQQVTLSCSPISGHRSVSWYQQTPGQGLQFLFEYFSETQRNKGNFPGRFSGRQFSNSRSEMNVSTLELGDSALYLCASSGLAGVNTGELFFGEGSRLTVL.

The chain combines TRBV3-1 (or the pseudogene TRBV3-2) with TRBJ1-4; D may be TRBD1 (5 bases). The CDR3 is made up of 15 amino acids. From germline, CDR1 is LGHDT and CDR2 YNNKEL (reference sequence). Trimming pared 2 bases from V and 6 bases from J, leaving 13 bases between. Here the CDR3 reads CASSQWGTTDEKLFF. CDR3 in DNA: TGTGCCAGCAGCCAATGGGGGACGACAGATGAAAAACTGTTTTTT.

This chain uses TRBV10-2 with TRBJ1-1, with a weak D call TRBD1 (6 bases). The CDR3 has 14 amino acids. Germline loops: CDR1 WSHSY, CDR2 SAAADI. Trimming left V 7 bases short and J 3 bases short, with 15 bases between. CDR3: CASNEQGRYTEAFF. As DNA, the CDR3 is TGCGCCAGCAACGAACAGGGAAGGTACACTGAAGCTTTCTTT.

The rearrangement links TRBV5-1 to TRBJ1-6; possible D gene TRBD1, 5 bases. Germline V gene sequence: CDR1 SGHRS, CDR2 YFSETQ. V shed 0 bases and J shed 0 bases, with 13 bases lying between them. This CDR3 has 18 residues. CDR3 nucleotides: TGCGCCAGCAGCTTGGGGCAGACCACAGGCTCCTATAATTCACCCCTCCACTTT. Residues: CASSLGQTTGSYNSPLHF.

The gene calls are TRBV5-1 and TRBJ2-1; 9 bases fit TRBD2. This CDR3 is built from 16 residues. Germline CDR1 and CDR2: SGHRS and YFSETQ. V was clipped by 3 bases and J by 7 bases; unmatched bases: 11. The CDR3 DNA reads TGCGCCAGCAGCTACGTGAGGACTAGCGATTCAAATGAGCAGTTCTTC. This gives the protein CASSYVRTSDSNEQFF.

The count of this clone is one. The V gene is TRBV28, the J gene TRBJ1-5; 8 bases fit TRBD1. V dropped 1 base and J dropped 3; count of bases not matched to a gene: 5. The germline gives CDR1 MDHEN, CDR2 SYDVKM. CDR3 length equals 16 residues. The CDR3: CASSLSGRGLNQPQHF. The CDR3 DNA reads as TGTGCCAGCAGTTTATCGGGCAGGGGGCTCAATCAGCCCCAGCATTTT.

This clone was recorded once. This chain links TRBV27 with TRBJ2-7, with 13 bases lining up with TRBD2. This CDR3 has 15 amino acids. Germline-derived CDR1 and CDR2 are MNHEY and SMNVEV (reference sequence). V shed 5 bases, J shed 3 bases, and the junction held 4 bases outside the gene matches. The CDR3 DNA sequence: TGTGCCAGCAGTCCGTGGACTAGCGGGAGCTACGAGCAGTACTTC. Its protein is CASSPWTSGSYEQYF.

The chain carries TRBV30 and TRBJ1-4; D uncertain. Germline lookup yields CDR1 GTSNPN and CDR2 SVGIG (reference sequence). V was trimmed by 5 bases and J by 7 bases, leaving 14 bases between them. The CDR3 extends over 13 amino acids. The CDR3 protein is CAWGLYGGEKLFF. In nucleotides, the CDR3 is TGTGCCTGGGGTCTATACGGAGGTGAAAAACTGTTTTTT.

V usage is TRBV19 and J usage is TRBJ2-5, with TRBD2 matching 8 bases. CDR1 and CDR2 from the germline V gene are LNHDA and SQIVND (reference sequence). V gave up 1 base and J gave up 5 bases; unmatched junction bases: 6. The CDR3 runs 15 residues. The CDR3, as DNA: TGTGCCAGTAGTATAGTGGCGGGAGGATTCGAGACCCAGTACTTC. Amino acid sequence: CASSIVAGGFETQYF.

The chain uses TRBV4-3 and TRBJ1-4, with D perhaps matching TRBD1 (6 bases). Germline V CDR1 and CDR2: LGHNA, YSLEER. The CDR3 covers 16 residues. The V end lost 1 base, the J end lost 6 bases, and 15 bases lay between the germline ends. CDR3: CASSQVSDRRYEKLFF. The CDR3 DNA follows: TGCGCCAGCAGCCAAGTTTCCGACAGGAGGTATGAAAAACTGTTTTTT.

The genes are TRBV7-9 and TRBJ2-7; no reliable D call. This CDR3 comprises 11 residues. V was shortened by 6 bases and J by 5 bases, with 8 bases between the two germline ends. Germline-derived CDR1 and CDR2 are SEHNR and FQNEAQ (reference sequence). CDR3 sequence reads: CASSLSHEQYF. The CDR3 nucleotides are TGTGCCAGCAGTCTGAGCCACGAGCAGTACTTC.

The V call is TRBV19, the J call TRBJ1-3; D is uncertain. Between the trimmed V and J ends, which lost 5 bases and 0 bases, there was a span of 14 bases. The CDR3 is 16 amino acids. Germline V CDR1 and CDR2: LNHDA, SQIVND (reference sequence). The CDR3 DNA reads TGTGCCAGTAGTGAAACCGCGGGAAGCTCTGGAAACACCATATATTTT. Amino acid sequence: CASSETAGSSGNTIYF.